This T cell receptor beta chain was recovered during a study of cytomegalovirus exposure and HLA in healthy donors. Between the trimmed V and J ends, which lost 6 bases and 0 bases, there was a span of 12 bases. This CDR3 has 15 residues. The germline gives CDR1 SGHAT, CDR2 FQNNGV. Researchers ran the PCR with 60 Vbeta and 13 Jbeta primers. The data were produced by immunoSEQ multiplex PCR, yet TCRdb's version contains in-frame clones alone and is incomplete. In the table there are some 200,000 clones, more than 65% of which are singletons. The chain recombines TRBV11-2 with TRBJ2-1; D is possibly TRBD1 (6 bases). The clonotype was recovered from a man between 50 and 59 years old in good health and CMV-seronegative. Sequencing was done on a sample of PBMCs. DNA for the CDR3: TGTGCCAGCAGGGGGTTACAGGGCTCCTACAATGAGCAGTTCTTC. Its translation: CASRGLQGSYNEQFF.